Shown below are 18 T cell receptor beta chains from a single sample sequenced in a study of OX40 agonist ivuxolimab in advanced cancers. This table comes from immunoSEQ multiplex PCR, and its TCRdb copy is limited to in-frame clones, with some not included. Among around 45,000 clones, roughly 90% were seen once, and the ten largest hold around 1%. The material sequenced was CD4+ or CD8+ T cells sorted from blood, taken in a trial of the OX40 agonist ivuxolimab. The receptors stem from an adult with an advanced solid tumor such as melanoma, head and neck, liver or kidney cancer.

This sequence joins TRBV5-4 and TRBJ2-1; TRBD2 aligns across 11 bases. The CDR3 loop spans 16 amino acids. Germline loops: CDR1 SGHNT, CDR2 YYREEE (reference sequence). Trimming at V came to 5 bases and at J to 8 bases, leaving 12 bases not matched to a gene. The CDR3 DNA reads TGTGCCAGCAGGCGGACCGGGACTAGCGGTTTAGATGAGCAGTTCTTC. It is translated as CASRRTGTSGLDEQFF.

The genes are TRBV5-1 and TRBJ2-7; TRBD2 aligns across 7 bases. The length of the CDR3 is 15 residues. The trim removed 4 bases at V and 0 bases at J, leaving 7 bases unmatched. CDR1 SGHRS and CDR2 YFSETQ come from the germline V gene. The CDR3 spells CASSAGLLSSYEQYF. The CDR3 coding sequence is TGCGCCAGCAGCGCGGGACTACTTAGCTCCTACGAGCAGTACTTC.

This chain uses TRBV15 with TRBJ2-7; TRBD1 might be the D (6 bases). Germline CDR1 and CDR2: LNHNV and YYDKDF (reference sequence). The CDR3 runs to 15 residues. Trimming stripped 0 bases from V and 3 bases from J, with 12 bases between. The CDR3 spells CATSRDLQGHYEQYF. CDR3 bases: TGTGCCACCAGCAGAGATCTGCAGGGGCACTACGAGCAGTACTTC.

V gene TRBV4-3 combines with J gene TRBJ1-2; possibly TRBD1 for D (5 bases). V lost 1 base, J lost 8 bases, and 20 bases lay in between. Per germline, CDR1 LGHNA and CDR2 YSLEER. The CDR3 spans 16 residues. CDR3 DNA sequence: TGCGCCAGCAGCCAAGCCTCGGGGGGTGTTCTTATGGGCTACACCTTC. It yields the protein CASSQASGGVLMGYTF.

The chain combines TRBV7-2 with TRBJ2-7, with 8 nucleotides matching TRBD1. CDR3 length: 17 amino acids. Germline V CDR1 and CDR2: SGHTA, FQGNSA. Losses at the gene ends were 5 bases for V and 1 base for J; bases not matched to a gene: 13. The CDR3 region has the DNA TGTGCCAGCAGCAAGCCAGGTTCGGGGACAGGATCCTACGAGCAGTACTTC. Its protein is CASSKPGSGTGSYEQYF. The whole variable domain, filled in from reference TRBV7-2 and TRBJ2-7, reads GAGVSQSPSNKVTEKGKDVELRCDPISGHTALYWYRQSLGQGLEFLIYFQGNSAPDKSGLPSDRFSAERTGGSVSTLTIQRTQQEDSAVYLCASSKPGSGTGSYEQYFGPGTRLTVT.

The chain is built from TRBV7-2 and TRBJ2-7; maybe TRBD2 (6 bases). The CDR3 spans 15 residues. The germline gives CDR1 SGHTA, CDR2 FQGNSA. V was shortened by 4 bases and J by 7 bases, with 20 bases between the two germline ends. The CDR3 coding sequence is TGTGCCAGCAGCTCCCAGCGAGGAGGGCCGGGAGAGCAGTACTTC. Translating it yields CASSSQRGGPGEQYF. The variable domain in full, completed from reference TRBV7-2 and TRBJ2-7, reads GAGVSQSPSNKVTEKGKDVELRCDPISGHTALYWYRQSLGQGLEFLIYFQGNSAPDKSGLPSDRFSAERTGGSVSTLTIQRTQQEDSAVYLCASSSQRGGPGEQYFGPGTRLTVT.

This chain uses TRBV7-3 with TRBJ1-1; D is possibly TRBD1 (6 bases). Germline-derived CDR1 and CDR2 are SGHTA and FQGTGA. V dropped 1 base and J dropped 1 base, with 10 bases sitting between them. This CDR3 region has 15 residues. CDR3 sequence: CASSLNGGENTEAFF. The CDR3 coding sequence is TGTGCCAGCAGCTTAAATGGGGGCGAGAACACTGAAGCTTTCTTT. The full variable domain, with the rest looked up from reference TRBV7-3 and TRBJ1-1, is GAGVSQTPSNKVTEKGKYVELRCDPISGHTALYWYRQSLGQGPEFLIYFQGTGAADDSGLPNDRFFAVRPEGSVSTLKIQRTERGDSAVYLCASSLNGGENTEAFFGQGTRLTVV.

This chain connects TRBV19 to TRBJ1-1; tentative D call: TRBD1 (5 bases). Trimming removed 3 bases at V and 9 bases at J, with 17 bases between. Germline V gene sequence: CDR1 LNHDA, CDR2 SQIVND (reference sequence). CDR3 length equals 14 residues. CDR3 protein: CASSISGGSGQAFF. The DNA of the CDR3 is TGTGCCAGTAGTATTTCCGGTGGTTCAGGGCAAGCTTTCTTT. The full variable domain, rest sourced from reference TRBV19 and TRBJ1-1, is DGGITQSPKYLFRKEGQNVTLSCEQNLNHDAMYWYRQDPGQGLRLIYYSQIVNDFQKGDIAEGYSVSREKKESFPLTVTSAQKNPTAFYLCASSISGGSGQAFFGQGTRLTVV.

The rearrangement uses TRBV4-3 and TRBJ2-1; D perhaps matches TRBD1 (5 bases). V lost 2 bases, J lost 5 bases, and 10 bases lay in between. The CDR3 is 14 amino acids. Germline CDR1 reads LGHNA; CDR2 reads YSLEER. The chain's CDR3 is CASSQQGNNNEQFF. CDR3 nucleotides: TGCGCCAGCAGCCAACAGGGAAATAACAATGAGCAGTTCTTC.

The chain has TRBV6-1 and TRBJ1-1, with unresolved D. CDR3 size: 13 residues. Trimming cost V 3 bases and J 2 bases, with 7 bases left between them. Germline values: CDR1 MNHNS, CDR2 SASEGT. The CDR3 coding sequence is TGTGCCAGCAGTGACACTTACAACACTGAAGCTTTCTTT. This translates into CASSDTYNTEAFF.

The chain employs TRBV27 and TRBJ2-1; weak D call: TRBD2 (6 bases). This CDR3 comprises 20 residues. V lost 5 bases to trimming and J lost 2 bases, with 28 bases between them. The V gene's germline CDR1 is MNHEY and CDR2 SMNVEV (reference sequence). CDR3 amino acids: CASSPYPPGTAGPTYNEQFF. The DNA for the CDR3 is TGTGCCAGCAGTCCATACCCCCCGGGGACCGCGGGGCCCACCTACAATGAGCAGTTCTTC.

The genes are TRBV30 and TRBJ2-7; weak D call: TRBD1 (6 bases). Germline values: CDR1 GTSNPN, CDR2 SVGIG (reference sequence). V was shortened by 6 bases and J by 0 bases, with 18 bases between the two germline ends. The CDR3 is 15 amino acids. The CDR3 nucleotides are TGTGCCTGCCAGACAGGACCGGTGGGCTCCTACGAGCAGTACTTC. Its protein product is CACQTGPVGSYEQYF.

The chain couples TRBV25-1 to TRBJ1-1; the D is unclear. The length of the CDR3 is 12 residues. Trimming pared 7 bases from V and 4 bases from J, leaving 10 bases between. Germline loops: CDR1 MGHDK, CDR2 SYGVNS. For the CDR3, the DNA is TGTGCCAGCAAGGAGGGTGGCACTGAAGCTTTCTTT. Protein: CASKEGGTEAFF.

The chain uses TRBV7-9 and TRBJ2-1, with 14 bases aligning to TRBD2. This CDR3 spans 15 amino acids. CDR1 is SEHNR and CDR2 is FQNEAQ in the germline V gene (reference sequence). V lost 5 bases to trimming and J lost 9 bases; unmatched junction nucleotides: 6. CDR3 protein: CASSHGTSGSPEQFF. As DNA, the CDR3 is TGTGCCAGCAGCCACGGGACTAGCGGGAGCCCTGAGCAGTTCTTC.

V is TRBV25-1 and J is TRBJ2-5, with D maybe TRBD1 (6 bases). V lost 3 bases and J lost 9, with 11 bases in between. The CDR3 covers 12 residues. Germline assignment: CDR1 MGHDK and CDR2 SYGVNS. Written as DNA, the CDR3 is TGTGCCAGCAGTGACGTCGACAGGCCCCAGTACTTC. This sequence encodes CASSDVDRPQYF.

This clone was detected once. The chain is built from TRBV5-1 and TRBJ2-5; D call uncertain. In germline, CDR1 is SGHRS, CDR2 YFSETQ. The CDR3 has 13 amino acids. The V end was cut by 2 bases, the J end by 5 bases, with 10 bases between. CDR3 nucleotide sequence: TGCGCCAGCAGCTTTCATACCGCGGAGACCCAGTACTTC. Translation gives CASSFHTAETQYF.

This sequence joins TRBV12-5 and TRBJ2-2; D is unclear. Deletions cut 1 base from V and 3 bases from J, with 0 bases between. Germline V gives CDR1 LGHNT, CDR2 FRNRAP. CDR3 length equals 12 residues. The CDR3 bases are TGTGCTAGTGGTTTGGACACCGGGGAGCTGTTTTTT. Amino acids: CASGLDTGELFF.

The chain is built from TRBV4-3 and TRBJ2-5, with TRBD1 matching over 10 bases. The CDR3 runs to 21 residues. CDR1 and CDR2 from the germline V gene are LGHNA and YSLEER. The ends lost 1 base at V and 3 bases at J; junction bases unmatched: 20. The CDR3, as DNA: TGCGCCAGCAGCCAAGCTGACTTGAGATGGACCGGGACAGGGGCCGAAGAGACCCAGTACTTC. Protein: CASSQADLRWTGTGAEETQYF.